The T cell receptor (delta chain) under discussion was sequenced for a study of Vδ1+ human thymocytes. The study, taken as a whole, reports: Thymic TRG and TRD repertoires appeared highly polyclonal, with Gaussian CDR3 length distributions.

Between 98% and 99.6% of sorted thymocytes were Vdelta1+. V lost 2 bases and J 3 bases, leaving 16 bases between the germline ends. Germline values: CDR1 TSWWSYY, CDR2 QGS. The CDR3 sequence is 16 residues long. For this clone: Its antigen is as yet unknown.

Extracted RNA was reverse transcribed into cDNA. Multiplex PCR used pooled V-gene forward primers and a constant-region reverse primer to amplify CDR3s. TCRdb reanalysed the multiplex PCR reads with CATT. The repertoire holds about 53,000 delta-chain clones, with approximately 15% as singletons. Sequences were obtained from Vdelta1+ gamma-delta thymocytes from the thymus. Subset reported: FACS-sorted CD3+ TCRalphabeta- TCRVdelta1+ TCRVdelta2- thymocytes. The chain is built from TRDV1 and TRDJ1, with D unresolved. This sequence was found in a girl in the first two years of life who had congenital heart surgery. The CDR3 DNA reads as TGTGCTCTTGGGGAAAGTCCCCTGAACCTTGCCGATAAACTCATCTTT. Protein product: CALGESPLNLADKLIF.